This TCR beta chain was recorded in a study of shared clonotypes between healthy human individuals. Broader study findings: Donors were few, which limited the genetic and exposure-history diversity represented.

With unsorted samples, genomic DNA was obtained from tens of millions of PBMCs. Deep level was the assay's run setting. On ten immunoSEQ deep assay plates, unsorted PBMC DNA was sequenced. The data were produced by immunoSEQ multiplex PCR, yet TCRdb's version contains in-frame clones alone and is incomplete. The data contain hundreds of thousands of clones, about four fifths of them singletons. On this clone: The antigen is unknown.

CDR1 and CDR2 from the germline V gene are LNHDA and SQIVND (reference sequence). There are 17 residues in the CDR3. The V and J ends lost 4 bases and 5 bases, in that order; junction bases with no gene match: 10. The J gene is TRBJ2-5, the V gene TRBV19; 13 positions agree with TRBD2. The sequenced sample consisted of PBMCs. The TCR originated in a woman aged 40 to 49 in good health. Some clones in this sample may be carry-over from other donors' samples. The CDR3 sequence is CASSKTSGRSARETQYF. For the CDR3, the DNA is TGTGCCAGTAGTAAGACTAGCGGGAGGTCGGCCAGGGAGACCCAGTACTTC. The full variable domain, its missing parts supplied by reference TRBV19 and TRBJ2-5, is DGGITQSPKYLFRKEGQNVTLSCEQNLNHDAMYWYRQDPGQGLRLIYYSQIVNDFQKGDIAEGYSVSREKKESFPLTVTSAQKNPTAFYLCASSKTSGRSARETQYFGPGTRLLVL.